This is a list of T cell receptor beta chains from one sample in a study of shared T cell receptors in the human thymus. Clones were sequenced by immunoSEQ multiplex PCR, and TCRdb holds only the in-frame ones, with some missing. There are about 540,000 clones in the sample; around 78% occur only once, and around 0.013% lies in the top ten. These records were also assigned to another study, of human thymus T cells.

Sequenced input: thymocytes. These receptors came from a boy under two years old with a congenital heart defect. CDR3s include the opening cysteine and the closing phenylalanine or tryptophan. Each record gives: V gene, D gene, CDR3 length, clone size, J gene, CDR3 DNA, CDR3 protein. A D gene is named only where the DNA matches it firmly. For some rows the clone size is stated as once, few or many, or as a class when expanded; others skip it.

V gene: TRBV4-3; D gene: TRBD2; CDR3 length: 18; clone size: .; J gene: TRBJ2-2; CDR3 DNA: TGCGCCAGCAGCCAAGAAACGACTAGCGGGAGACTAAGCGGGGAGCTGTTTTTT; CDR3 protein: CASSQETTSGRLSGELFF
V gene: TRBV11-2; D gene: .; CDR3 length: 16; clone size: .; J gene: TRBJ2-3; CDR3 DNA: TGTGCCAGCACCACCCCGAGGGTGGGTTCCACAGATACGCAGTATTTT; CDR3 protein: CASTTPRVGSTDTQYF
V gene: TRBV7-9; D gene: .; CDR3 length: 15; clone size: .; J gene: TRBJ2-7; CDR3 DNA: TGTGCCAGCAGCTTAGAAAGGAGCCAGGGGTACGAGCAGTACTTC; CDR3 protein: CASSLERSQGYEQYF
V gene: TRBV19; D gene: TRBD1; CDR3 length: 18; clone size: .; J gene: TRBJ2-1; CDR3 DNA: TGTGCCAGTAGTATAGAGCCGACAGGGGCGAGCTCCTACAATGAGCAGTTCTTC; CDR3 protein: CASSIEPTGASSYNEQFF
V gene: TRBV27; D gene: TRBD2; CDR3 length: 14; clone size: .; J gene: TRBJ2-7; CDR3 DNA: TGTGCCAGCAGTAACCGGACTAGCGGAGACGAGCAGTACTTC; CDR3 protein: CASSNRTSGDEQYF
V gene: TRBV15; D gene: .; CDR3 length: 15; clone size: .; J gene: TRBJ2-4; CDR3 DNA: TGTGCCACCAGCAGAGGGGGGGACGCCGGGCACATTCAGTACTTC; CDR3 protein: CATSRGGDAGHIQYF
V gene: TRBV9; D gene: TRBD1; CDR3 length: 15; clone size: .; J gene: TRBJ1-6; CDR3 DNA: TGTGCCAGCAGCGGGGGGACAGGGGGAAATTCACCCCTCCACTTT; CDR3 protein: CASSGGTGGNSPLHF
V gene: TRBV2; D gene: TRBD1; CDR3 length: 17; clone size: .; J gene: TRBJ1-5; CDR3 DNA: TGTGCCAGTCGTCGTTCCGACAGGGGAGGGAGTAGCCAGCCCCAGCATTTT; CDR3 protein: CASRRSDRGGSSQPQHF
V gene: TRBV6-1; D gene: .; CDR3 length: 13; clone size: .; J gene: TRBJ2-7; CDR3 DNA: TGTGCCACCTGCGGGGGCGGGAGTTACGAGCAGTACTTC; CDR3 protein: CATCGGGSYEQYF
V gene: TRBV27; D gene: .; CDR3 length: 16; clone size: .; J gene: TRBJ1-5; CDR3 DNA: TGTGCCAGCAGTACCTTGGGGGGAATCGGCAATCAGCCCCAGCATTTT; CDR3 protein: CASSTLGGIGNQPQHF
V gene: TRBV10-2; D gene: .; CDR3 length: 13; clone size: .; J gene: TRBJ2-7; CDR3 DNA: TGCGCCAGCAGTGGGGCTTGGGCAACGAAGCAGTACTTC; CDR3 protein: CASSGAWATKQYF
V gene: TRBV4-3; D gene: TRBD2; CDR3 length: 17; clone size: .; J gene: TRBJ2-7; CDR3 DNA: TGCGCCAGCAGCCAAGATTTGGCGCGGGAGAGCTCCTACGAGCAGTACTTC; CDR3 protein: CASSQDLARESSYEQYF
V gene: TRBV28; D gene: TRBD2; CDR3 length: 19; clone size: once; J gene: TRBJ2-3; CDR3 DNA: TGTGCCAGCAGTAGGTCTCCCCTACTACTAGCGGGAGGCACAGATACGCAGTATTTT; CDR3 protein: CASSRSPLLLAGGTDTQYF
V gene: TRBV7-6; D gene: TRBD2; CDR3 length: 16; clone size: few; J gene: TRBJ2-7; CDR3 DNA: TGTGCCAGCAGCTTAGGCCCAGCGGGAGTCCGCTACGAGCAGTACTTC; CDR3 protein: CASSLGPAGVRYEQYF
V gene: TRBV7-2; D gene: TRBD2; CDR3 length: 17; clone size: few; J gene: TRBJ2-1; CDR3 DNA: TGTGCCAGCAGCTTAGCGCTGGGACTAGGGGTCTACAATGAGCAGTTCTTC; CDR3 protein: CASSLALGLGVYNEQFF
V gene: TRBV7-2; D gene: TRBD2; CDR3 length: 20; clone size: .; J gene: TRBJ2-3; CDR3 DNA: TGTGCCAGCAGCTTAGCTGGGTTCGCGGGAGGGCTTAATGTGACAGATACGCAGTATTTT; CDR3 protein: CASSLAGFAGGLNVTDTQYF
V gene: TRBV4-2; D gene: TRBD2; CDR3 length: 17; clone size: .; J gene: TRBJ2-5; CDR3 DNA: TGTGCCAGCAGCCAAAACCGGACTAGCGGGAAGGGGGAGACCCAGTACTTC; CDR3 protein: CASSQNRTSGKGETQYF
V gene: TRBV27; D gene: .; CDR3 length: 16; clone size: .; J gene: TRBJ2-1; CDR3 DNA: TGTGCCAGCAGTCCACCCACCGAGGCGGGCAGGAATGAGCAGTTCTTC; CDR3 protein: CASSPPTEAGRNEQFF
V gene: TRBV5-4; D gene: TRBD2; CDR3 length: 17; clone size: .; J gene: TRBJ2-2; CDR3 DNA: TGTGCCAGCAGATTTGGGGAGCTAGCGGGAGCGGGCGGGGAGCTGTTTTTT; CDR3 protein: CASRFGELAGAGGELFF
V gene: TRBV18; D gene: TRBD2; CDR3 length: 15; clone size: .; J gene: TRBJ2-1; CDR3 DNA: TGTGCCAGCTCACCAGGGGCGGGAGCGACGCATGAGCAGTTCTTC; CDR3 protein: CASSPGAGATHEQFF
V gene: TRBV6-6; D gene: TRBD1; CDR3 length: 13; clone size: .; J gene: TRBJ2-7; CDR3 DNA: TGTGCCAGCACCCAAAACGGTCACAGGGGGGAGTACTTC; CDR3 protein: CASTQNGHRGEYF
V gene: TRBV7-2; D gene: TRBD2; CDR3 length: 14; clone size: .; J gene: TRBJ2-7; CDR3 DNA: TGTGCCAGCGGCGGAGCGGGAGGCTCCTACGAGCAGTACTTC; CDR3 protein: CASGGAGGSYEQYF
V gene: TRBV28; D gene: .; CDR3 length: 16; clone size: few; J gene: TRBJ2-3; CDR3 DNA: TGTGCCAGCACCAGGGGGGTCCAGACTAGCACAGATACGCAGTATTTT; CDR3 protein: CASTRGVQTSTDTQYF
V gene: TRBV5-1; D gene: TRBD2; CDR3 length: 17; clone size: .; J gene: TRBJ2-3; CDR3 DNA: TGCGCCAGCAGCTTTAGACCCGGGACTAGGTCCACAGATACGCAGTATTTT; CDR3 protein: CASSFRPGTRSTDTQYF
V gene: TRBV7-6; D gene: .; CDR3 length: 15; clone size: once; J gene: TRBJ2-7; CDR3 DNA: TGTGCCAGCAGCTTAGAATCAGCGGGCTCCTACGAGCAGTACTTC; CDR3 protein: CASSLESAGSYEQYF
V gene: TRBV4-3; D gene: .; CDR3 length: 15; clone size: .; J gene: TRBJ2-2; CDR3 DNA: TGCGCCAGCAGCAGACGGGGAAATGCATTCGGGGAGCTGTTTTTT; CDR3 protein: CASSRRGNAFGELFF
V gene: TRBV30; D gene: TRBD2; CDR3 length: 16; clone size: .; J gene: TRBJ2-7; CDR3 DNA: TGTGCCTGGAGTAGGCTAGCGGTATTGAGCTCCTACGAGCAGTACTTC; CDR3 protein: CAWSRLAVLSSYEQYF
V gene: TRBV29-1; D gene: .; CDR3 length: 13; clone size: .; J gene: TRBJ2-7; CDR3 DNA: TGCAGCGTTCGGCCTAGCGACCTCTACGAGCAGTACTTC; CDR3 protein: CSVRPSDLYEQYF
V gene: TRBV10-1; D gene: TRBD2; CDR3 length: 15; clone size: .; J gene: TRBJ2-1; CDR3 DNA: TGCGCCAGCACCCAGCGGGAGATCACGCACAATGAGCAGTTCTTC; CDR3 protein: CASTQREITHNEQFF
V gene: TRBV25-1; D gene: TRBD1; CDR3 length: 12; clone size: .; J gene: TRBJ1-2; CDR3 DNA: TGTGCCAGCAGTATCATGGGACAGGGGAGGACCTTC; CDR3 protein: CASSIMGQGRTF
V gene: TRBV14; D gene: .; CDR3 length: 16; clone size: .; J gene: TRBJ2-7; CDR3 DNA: TGTGCCAGCAGCCAAGGTTCCGGGAGTACATTGTACGAGCAGTACTTC; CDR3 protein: CASSQGSGSTLYEQYF
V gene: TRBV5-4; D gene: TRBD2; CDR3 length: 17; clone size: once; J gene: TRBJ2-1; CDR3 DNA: TGTGCCAGCAGCTCCCGGTCGGGAGGGAGTTCCTACAATGAGCAGTTCTTC; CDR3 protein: CASSSRSGGSSYNEQFF